This passage covers 14 T cell receptor beta chains from one sample sequenced in a study of cytomegalovirus exposure and HLA in healthy donors. Both 60 Vbeta primers and 13 Jbeta primers went into the PCR. The table came from immunoSEQ multiplex PCR; TCRdb's copy has only in-frame clones and leaves some out. The sample includes over 80,000 clones, approximately 60% seen only once; the top ten take 5.9%. Sequencing used PBMCs. The receptors here all came from a boy aged 5-17 years in good health and CMV-seropositive.

On this clone: Germline and junction disagree at one end, which may indicate a read error. This chain links TRBV7-9 with TRBJ1-3; 7 bases are a match to TRBD1. CDR1 is SEHNR, CDR2 FQNEAQ, per germline (reference sequence). This CDR3 has 17 residues. The CDR3, as DNA: TGTTCCAGCAGCCCGGGACAGACGGCGACCTCTGGAAACACCATATATTTT. Translated: CSSSPGQTATSGNTIYF.

This chain joins TRBV7-3 and TRBJ2-7, with TRBD1 identical over 9 bases. The CDR3 is 15 residues long. V was clipped by 5 bases and J by 4 bases; unmatched bases: 9. CDR1 is SGHTA, CDR2 FQGTGA, per germline. The CDR3 DNA reads as TGTGCCAGCAGCCCCCGACGGGACAGGGTTTACGAGCAGTACTTC. It encodes CASSPRRDRVYEQYF.

This chain uses TRBV5-1 with TRBJ2-7; the match to TRBD1 covers 8 bases. The CDR3 is 14 residues long. V gave up 2 bases and J gave up 3 bases; unmatched junction bases: 4. Germline V gene sequence: CDR1 SGHRS, CDR2 YFSETQ. DNA for the CDR3: TGCGCCAGCAGCTTTGCGGACAGGGTCTACGAGCAGTACTTC. This codes for CASSFADRVYEQYF.

The chain links TRBV27 to TRBJ2-7; 7 bases match TRBD2. With V trimmed by 3 bases and J by 3 bases, 8 bases remained unmatched. This CDR3 has 15 residues. CDR1 and CDR2 (germline): MNHEY, SMNVEV (reference sequence). DNA for the CDR3: TGTGCCAGCAGTTTTCAAGCGGGACCTTACTACGAGCAGTACTTC. Residues: CASSFQAGPYYEQYF.

The chain is built from TRBV27 and TRBJ2-3; no clear D gene. The V gene lost 8 bases and the J gene lost 3 bases, with 21 bases spanning the gap. The CDR3 covers 16 residues. Germline-derived CDR1 and CDR2 are MNHEY and SMNVEV (reference sequence). The CDR3 spells CASEIRHIKKTDTQYF. CDR3 DNA: TGTGCCAGCGAAATACGACACATCAAGAAGACAGATACGCAGTATTTT.

V usage is TRBV7-9 and J usage is TRBJ2-1; tentatively, D is TRBD2 (5 bases). Trimming took 3 bases from V and 0 from J, leaving 9 bases between them. The CDR3 is 15 amino acids. The germline gives CDR1 SEHNR, CDR2 FQNEAQ (reference sequence). The CDR3 DNA follows: TGTGCCAGCAGCTTCACGGGGAGCTCCTACAATGAGCAGTTCTTC. Protein: CASSFTGSSYNEQFF.

The V and J genes are TRBV6-4 and TRBJ2-3, with TRBD2 matching 10 bases. V was pared by 6 bases and J by 1 base, with 7 bases of the junction left unmatched. The CDR3 is 16 residues long. CDR1 and CDR2 from the germline V gene are MRHNA and SNTAGT. The CDR3 loop reads CASSQSGGVGTDTQYF. In nucleotides, the CDR3 is TGTGCCAGCAGCCAAAGCGGGGGGGTGGGCACAGATACGCAGTATTTT.

The chain employs TRBV15 and TRBJ1-1; possibly TRBD1 for D (5 bases). Germline assignment: CDR1 LNHNV and CDR2 YYDKDF (reference sequence). V was trimmed by 3 bases and J by 5 bases, leaving 16 bases between them. There are 15 residues in the CDR3. The CDR3 sequence is CATSSPSKGRTEAFF. The CDR3 DNA reads TGTGCCACCAGCAGTCCCTCGAAGGGGCGAACTGAAGCTTTCTTT.

The chain links TRBV12-5 to TRBJ1-5; 9 positions agree with TRBD1. V was pared by 1 base and J by 7 bases, with 2 bases of the junction left unmatched. This CDR3 region has 14 residues. In germline, CDR1 is LGHNT, CDR2 FRNRAP. CDR3: CASGLGQGVQPQHF. As DNA, the CDR3 is TGTGCTAGTGGTTTGGGACAGGGGGTACAGCCCCAGCATTTT.

The gene calls are TRBV6-1 and TRBJ1-1; no definite D call. The CDR3 spans 11 residues. The ends were cut back, 4 bases at V and 11 bases at J, with 11 bases in the middle. Per the germline V gene, CDR1 is MNHNS and CDR2 is SASEGT. The CDR3 DNA reads as TGTGCCAGCAGTGTTAGGAGGTTGGCTTTCTTT. As protein: CASSVRRLAFF.

The J gene is TRBJ1-1, the V gene TRBV25-1; 8 bases are a match to TRBD1. Trimming cost V 4 bases and J 3 bases; bases outside gene matches: 7. This CDR3 comprises 15 residues. The V gene's germline CDR1 is MGHDK and CDR2 SYGVNS. Here the CDR3 reads CASSGTRTGYTEAFF. CDR3 coding DNA: TGTGCCAGCAGTGGCACGCGGACAGGGTACACTGAAGCTTTCTTT.

The J gene is TRBJ2-1, the V gene TRBV4-3, with 8 bases fitting TRBD1. Germline CDR1 is LGHNA and CDR2 is YSLEER. The CDR3 consists of 11 residues. Germline trimming cut 5 bases from V and 9 bases from J; bases unmatched to any gene: 0. The CDR3 DNA sequence: TGCGCCAGCAGCACAGGGGGTGAGCAGTTCTTC. This translates into CASSTGGEQFF.

This clone has a single count. CDR3: CASSYSADTWETQYF. The CDR3 nucleotides are TGTGCCAGCAGTTACTCCGCGGACACGTGGGAGACCCAGTACTTC. This chain connects TRBV6-5 to TRBJ2-5; D is possibly TRBD1 (5 bases). From germline, CDR1 is MNHEY and CDR2 SVGAGI. The CDR3 contains 15 residues. The V gene lost 0 bases and the J gene lost 5 bases, with 13 bases spanning the gap.

This clone was found a few times. This sequence joins TRBV4-1 and TRBJ1-4, with 7 bases lining up with TRBD1. Germline CDR1 is MGHRA and CDR2 is YSYEKL. Losses at the gene ends were 4 bases for V and 7 bases for J; bases not matched to a gene: 9. The CDR3 is 15 residues long. CDR3 loop: CASSPAGGIREKLFF. The CDR3, as DNA: TGCGCCAGCAGCCCCGCAGGGGGAATCCGTGAAAAACTGTTTTTT.